The 9 T cell receptor beta chains below come from one sample, sequenced in a study of cytomegalovirus exposure and HLA in healthy donors. In the PCR, 60 Vbeta and 13 Jbeta primers were used. The assay was immunoSEQ multiplex PCR, and TCRdb's table has in-frame clones only and misses some. The data hold about 120,000 clones, with about 70% observed a single time. What was sequenced was PBMCs. All receptors derive from a woman in her 30s in good health and CMV-seronegative.

The genes are TRBV13 and TRBJ2-1, with a possible D match to TRBD2 (6 bases). Germline assignment: CDR1 PRHDT and CDR2 FYEKMQ (reference sequence). The CDR3 is 16 residues long. V was trimmed by 2 bases and J by 0 bases, leaving 11 bases between them. As DNA, the CDR3 is TGTGCCAGCAGCTTACCCGGGGGACCCTCCTACAATGAGCAGTTCTTC. Translating gives CASSLPGGPSYNEQFF. Full variable domain (rest looked up from reference TRBV13 and TRBJ2-1): AAGVIQSPRHLIKEKRETATLKCYPIPRHDTVYWYQQGPGQDPQFLISFYEKMQSDKGSIPDRFSAQQFSDYHSELNMSSLELGDSALYFCASSLPGGPSYNEQFFGPGTRLTVL.

CDR3 region: CASPGQGVHYGYTF. Here the CDR3 DNA reads TGTGCCAGCCCAGGACAGGGGGTGCACTATGGCTACACCTTC. The chain carries TRBV2 and TRBJ1-2; 10 nucleotides agree with TRBD1. V was clipped by 8 bases and J by 3 bases; unmatched bases: 6. Germline CDR1 reads SNHLY; CDR2 reads FYNNEI. There are 14 residues in the CDR3.

There are a few counts of this clone. The chain employs TRBV18 and TRBJ2-3; 7 bases map to TRBD2. CDR1 and CDR2 from the germline V gene are KGHSH and LQKENI. Losses at the gene ends were 0 bases for V and 6 bases for J; bases not matched to a gene: 12. The CDR3 runs to 17 residues. CDR3 DNA: TGTGCCAGCTCACCACCGCGGGGAGGTAGCGGGTCCGATACGCAGTATTTT. As protein: CASSPPRGGSGSDTQYF.

This clone occurred once. The chain is built from TRBV27 and TRBJ1-5; D is unclear. The CDR3 sequence is 14 residues long. Germline-derived CDR1 and CDR2 are MNHEY and SMNVEV (reference sequence). Trimming shortened V by 2 bases and J by 4 bases, and 9 bases separated the two germline ends. Here the CDR3 DNA reads TGTGCCAGCAGTTTAGAGGCACCGAATCAGCCCCAGCATTTT. Its translation is CASSLEAPNQPQHF.

The V gene is TRBV27, the J gene TRBJ1-5, with 7 nucleotides matching TRBD1. CDR1 and CDR2 (germline): MNHEY, SMNVEV (reference sequence). This CDR3 contains 14 residues. Trimming cost V 2 bases and J 4 bases; bases outside gene matches: 2. CDR3 sequence reads: CASSLAGGNQPQHF. The CDR3 DNA reads TGTGCCAGCAGTTTAGCAGGGGGAAATCAGCCCCAGCATTTT.

This rearrangement joins TRBV6-6 to TRBJ1-2; D possibly corresponds to TRBD1 (5 bases). Germline V lookup: CDR1 MNHNY, CDR2 SVGAGI (reference sequence). V lost 5 bases and J lost 8, with 15 bases in between. The CDR3 totals 13 residues. The CDR3 loop is CASSPGWSGGYTF. CDR3 DNA: TGTGCCAGCAGTCCAGGGTGGTCCGGCGGCTACACCTTC.

This sequence joins TRBV29-1 and TRBJ1-5; a weak D match, TRBD1 (6 bases). The germline CDR1 and CDR2 sequences are SQVTM and ANQGSEA. This CDR3 has 14 residues. Trimming cost V 4 bases and J 3 bases, with 13 bases left between them. The CDR3 DNA reads as TGCAGCGTTGCGGCAGGGGACCCCAATCAGCCCCAGCATTTT. It specifies CSVAAGDPNQPQHF.

The chain has TRBV5-5 and TRBJ2-3, with 16 bases fitting TRBD2. V lost 7 bases and J lost 4; bases outside the gene matches: 12. Per germline, CDR1 SGHKS and CDR2 YYEKEE (reference sequence). The CDR3 length is 18 residues. CDR3 loop: CASEPGLAGGPSPDTQYF. The DNA for the CDR3 is TGTGCCAGCGAACCGGGACTAGCGGGAGGGCCATCCCCAGATACGCAGTATTTT.

V and J are TRBV27 and TRBJ2-2; D may be TRBD2 (7 bases). Trimming shortened V by 4 bases and J by 6 bases, and 21 bases separated the two germline ends. There are 17 residues in the CDR3. The germline V gene encodes CDR1 MNHEY and CDR2 SMNVEV (reference sequence). The CDR3 DNA reads TGTGCCAGCAGTTCATGGGGGAGGGGGGGGCCCGCCGGGGAGCTGTTTTTT. Residues: CASSSWGRGGPAGELFF.